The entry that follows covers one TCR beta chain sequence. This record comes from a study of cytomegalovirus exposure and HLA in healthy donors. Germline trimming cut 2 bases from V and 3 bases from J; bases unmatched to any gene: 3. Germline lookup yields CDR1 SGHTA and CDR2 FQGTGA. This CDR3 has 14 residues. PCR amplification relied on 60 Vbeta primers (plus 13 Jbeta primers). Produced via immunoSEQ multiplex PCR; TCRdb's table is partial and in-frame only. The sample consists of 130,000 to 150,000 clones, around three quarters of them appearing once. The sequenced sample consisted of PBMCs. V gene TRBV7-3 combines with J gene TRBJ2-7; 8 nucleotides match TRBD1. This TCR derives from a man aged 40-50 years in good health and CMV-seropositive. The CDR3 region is CASSLQGQGYEQYF. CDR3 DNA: TGTGCCAGCAGCTTACAAGGACAGGGCTACGAGCAGTACTTC.